A selection of T cell receptor beta chains follows, all from one sample in a study of PD-L1 blockade in urothelial cancer. Libraries were prepared by immunoSEQ multiplex PCR; TCRdb keeps only in-frame clonotypes and omits some of them. The sample contains about 87,000 clones, 65% to 85% of which appear only once. Here the sequenced sample was PBMCs, taken around atezolizumab (anti-PD-L1) treatment. The source of these receptors is a man between 60 and 70 years old with urothelial cancer. Both conserved end residues are part of each CDR3. The order of the fields is CDR3 protein, CDR3 DNA, V gene, J gene, D gene, clone size. A D gene is named only where the DNA matches it firmly. Where a row states a size, it is once, few, many or the class of an expanded clone; other rows omit it.

CASSLVGGGKESYEQYF,TGTGCCAGCAGCTTAGTCGGTGGAGGGAAGGAGTCCTACGAGCAGTACTTC,TRBV7-2,TRBJ2-7,-,-
CASGGAPDTQYF,TGTGCCAGCGGGGGGGCCCCAGATACGCAGTATTTT,TRBV6-6,TRBJ2-3,-,-
CASSPGRRREEDTEAFF,TGTGCCAGCAGCCCGGGGCGTAGGAGGGAGGAGGACACTGAAGCTTTCTTT,TRBV5-4,TRBJ1-1,-,few
CASSLVTSGRADTQYF,TGCGCCAGCAGCTTGGTAACCAGCGGGCGGGCAGATACGCAGTATTTT,TRBV5-1,TRBJ2-3,-,-
CASSLVGTSNNSPLHF,TGCGCCAGCAGCTTGGTGGGGACATCGAATAATTCACCCCTCCACTTT,TRBV5-1,TRBJ1-6,-,few
CASSCGQGGGNQPQHF,TGTGCCAGCAGTTGCGGACAGGGGGGGGGCAATCAGCCCCAGCATTTT,TRBV27,TRBJ1-5,TRBD1,-
CAIRDIGYEQYF,TGTGCCATCAGGGACATCGGCTACGAGCAGTACTTC,TRBV10-3,TRBJ2-7,-,-
CASSYSRDRDYEQYF,TGTGCCAGCAGTTACTCGAGGGACAGGGACTACGAGCAGTACTTC,TRBV6-5,TRBJ2-7,TRBD1,-
CASSPSVASTDTQYF,TGTGCCAGCTCACCAAGCGTGGCTTCCACAGATACGCAGTATTTT,TRBV18,TRBJ2-3,-,-
CASSQDPLSGANVLTF,TGCGCCAGCAGCCAAGATCCGTTGTCTGGGGCCAACGTCCTGACTTTC,TRBV4-3,TRBJ2-6,-,-
CASSLEFFTGGASTDTQYF,TGCGCCAGCAGCTTGGAATTTTTTACGGGGGGGGCTAGCACAGATACGCAGTATTTT,TRBV5-1,TRBJ2-3,TRBD2,-
CASSPWGQGSLEQYF,TGTGCCAGCAGCCCCTGGGGGCAGGGGAGCTTGGAGCAGTACTTC,TRBV14,TRBJ2-7,-,-
CASSWGGETQYF,TGTGCCAGTTCCTGGGGAGGGGAGACCCAGTACTTC,TRBV7-2,TRBJ2-5,TRBD2,-
CASSQAAGSTDTQYF,TGCGCCAGCAGCCAAGCTGCGGGGAGCACAGATACGCAGTATTTT,TRBV4-3,TRBJ2-3,-,-
CALEYRVTEAFF,TGTGCCTTGGAATACAGGGTTACTGAAGCTTTCTTT,TRBV30,TRBJ1-1,-,-
CASSFGGGPNYGYTF,TGTGCCAGCAGTTTCGGAGGAGGGCCTAACTATGGCTACACCTTC,TRBV28,TRBJ1-2,-,-